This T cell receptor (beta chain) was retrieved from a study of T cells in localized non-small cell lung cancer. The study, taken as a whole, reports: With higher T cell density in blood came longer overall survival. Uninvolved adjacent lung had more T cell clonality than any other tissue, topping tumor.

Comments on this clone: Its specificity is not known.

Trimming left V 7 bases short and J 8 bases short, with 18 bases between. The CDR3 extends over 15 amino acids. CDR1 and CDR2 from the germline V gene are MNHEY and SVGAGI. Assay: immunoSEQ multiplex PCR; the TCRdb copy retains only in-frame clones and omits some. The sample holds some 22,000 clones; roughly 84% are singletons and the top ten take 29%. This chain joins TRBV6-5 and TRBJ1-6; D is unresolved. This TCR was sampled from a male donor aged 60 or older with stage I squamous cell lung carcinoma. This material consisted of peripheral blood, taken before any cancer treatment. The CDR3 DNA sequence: TGTGCCAGCACCTTGGTCTCTTTGTGGGATTCACCCCTCCACTTT. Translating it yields CASTLVSLWDSPLHF.